This T cell receptor beta chain was found in a study of T cells in localized non-small cell lung cancer. Study findings and constraints: Higher T cell density in the blood was associated with longer overall survival, whereas higher adjacent-lung clonality associated with shorter survival. Of the tissues analyzed, uninvolved adjacent lung showed maximal T cell clonality, greater than tumor. Researchers found a median around 50 of the top 100 tumor clones in adjacent lung. A single tumor region was sequenced, leaving heterogeneity possible.

Of note for this clone: The antigen remains undetermined.

Some clones are missing from TCRdb's copy, which holds only in-frame ones; the method was immunoSEQ multiplex PCR. The sample gives about 20,000 clones, about nine tenths of which show up once; 12% is in the top ten. Trimming shortened V by 5 bases and J by 1 base, and 2 bases separated the two germline ends. CDR3 length equals 12 residues. CDR1 SGHTA and CDR2 FQGTGA come from the germline V gene. The sequences come from PBMCs, collected before any cancer treatment. The chain is built from TRBV7-3 and TRBJ2-2; D not certain. The clonotype comes from a man between 40 and 69 years old with stage II squamous cell lung carcinoma. The CDR3 nucleotides read TGTGCCAGCAGCGAGAACACCGGGGAGCTGTTTTTT. It translates to CASSENTGELFF.